This record concerns one T cell receptor beta chain sequence. Its specificity is unknown. The record originates from a study of T cells in Graves' hyperthyroidism and ophthalmopathy. TCR beta CDR3 sequences were amplified from RNA transcripts. The TCR CDR3 first-round RT-PCR relied on the HTBI primer set. TCRdb itself ran the multiplex PCR reads through MiXCR, one entry per CDR3 protein. In the table there are about 700,000 distinct CDR3 sequences, approximately 14% of which are singletons. Study conclusions and caveats: Ophthalmopathy cases were set apart from stable hyperthyroidism by a 13 V-J model. Ophthalmopathy was identified by the model a median 6.5 months ahead of onset.

This CDR3 contains 11 residues. Trimming took off 5 bases at V and 8 bases at J, with 7 bases between the two ends. The germline CDR1 and CDR2 sequences are SNHLY and FYNNEI. Orbital computed tomography, thyroid ultrasound, serum thyroxine and TRAb, and clinical symptoms together informed the diagnoses. Specimen: blood. The gene calls are TRBV2 and TRBJ2-1; D is uncertain. This TCR was recovered from a woman in her late teens or twenties with Graves' hyperthyroidism. The CDR3 region has the DNA TGTGCCAGCAGTACAAGCGATGAGCAGTTCTTC. Translation: CASSTSDEQFF.